This is a list of T cell receptor beta chains from one sample in a study of blood T cell repertoires in COVID-19. Using immunoSEQ multiplex PCR, the repertoire was profiled, and TCRdb retains in-frame clones only, with some absent. This repertoire shows some 380,000 clones, roughly 90% found once; its top ten account for roughly 2%. Sequencing used PBMCs or T cells enriched from blood (not recorded which). These receptors all stem from a woman aged 40 to 50 with acute COVID-19. The CDR3 runs from the conserved cysteine through the conserved F or W. Rows give clone size only sometimes, using once, few, many, or a class for an expanded clone.

cdr3_length | j_call | clone_size | v_call | cdr3_aa
15 | TRBJ1-3 | - | TRBV9 | CASSVGGLSGNTIYF
15 | TRBJ2-3 | - | TRBV9 | CASSARLAVTDTQYF
17 | TRBJ2-3 | once | TRBV5-4 | CASSPGLAGVSTDTQYF
13 | TRBJ2-7 | - | TRBV5-4 | CASSFRGVDEQYF
14 | TRBJ2-3 | - | TRBV19 | CASKSQAGTDTQYF
11 | TRBJ1-5 | - | TRBV7-9 | CASQGLGPQHF
14 | TRBJ1-5 | - | TRBV2 | CASSEVRSNQPQHF
15 | TRBJ1-3 | - | TRBV5-5 | CASNFAGTGGNTIYF
13 | TRBJ1-6 | - | TRBV27 | CASSTTGTSPLHF
17 | TRBJ2-7 | - | TRBV11-2 | CASSLDLGRGQGLEQYF
16 | TRBJ2-5 | - | TRBV5-8 | CASLNGALAGWETQYF
17 | TRBJ2-2 | - | TRBV5-1 | CASSPTLAGGQAGELFF
15 | TRBJ2-7 | - | TRBV27 | CASKVLGQGANEQYF
16 | TRBJ2-1 | - | TRBV3-1/TRBV3-2 | CASSQDKGRWGGEQFF
15 | TRBJ2-6 | - | TRBV6-5 | CATASRGAGANVLTF
14 | TRBJ1-3 | - | TRBV6-5 | CASSTDRVRHTIYF
11 | TRBJ2-5 | - | TRBV24-1 | CATRLGETQYF
14 | TRBJ1-3 | few | TRBV5-1 | CASSGGTSGNTIYF
14 | TRBJ1-5 | - | TRBV18 | CASSPSGKEQPQHF
17 | TRBJ2-2 | - | TRBV9 | CASSPKLGQGGTGELFF
13 | TRBJ2-7 | once | TRBV5-4 | CASSVWTGAEQYF
13 | TRBJ1-4 | - | TRBV5-1 | CASSRTGSEKLFF
15 | TRBJ1-3 | - | TRBV7-8 | CASGLTGGAGNTIYF
13 | TRBJ1-2 | - | TRBV12-3/TRBV12-4 | CASIEDRKHGYTF
14 | TRBJ2-7 | - | TRBV9 | CASSVTDRGYEQYF
14 | TRBJ1-2 | - | TRBV14 | CASSQGQGNYGYTF
14 | TRBJ2-1 | once | TRBV7-9 | CASLKDRENDEQFF
16 | TRBJ1-1 | - | TRBV29-1 | CSVVGTGGGVNTEAFF
11 | TRBJ1-1 | - | TRBV19 | CASRRDSEAFF
15 | TRBJ2-7 | - | TRBV6-2/TRBV6-3 | CASSSPQSPSYEQYF
15 | TRBJ2-2 | - | TRBV9 | CASSEYRAGPGELFF
11 | TRBJ2-7 | - | TRBV19 | CASSGRSEQYF
15 | TRBJ2-6 | - | TRBV13 | CASSLAGPGANVLTF
17 | TRBJ1-1 | - | TRBV1 | CTSSQGPGGASKTEAFF
12 | TRBJ1-1 | - | TRBV5-5 | CASSIPTGLAFF
13 | TRBJ2-7 | once | TRBV10-3 | CAIGQGLNYEQYF
13 | TRBJ1-6 | - | TRBV30 | CAWRQGFTSPLHF
14 | TRBJ1-2 | once | TRBV6-1 | CASSDPDSGYGYTF
13 | TRBJ1-4 | - | TRBV10-3 | CAISDRGGEKLFF
15 | TRBJ1-4 | - | TRBV5-1 | CASSLDRGRNEKLFF
14 | TRBJ2-1 | - | TRBV18 | CASSRQMGANEQFF
15 | TRBJ1-2 | - | TRBV5-1 | CASSRDRVNIYGYTF
15 | TRBJ2-1 | - | TRBV5-4 | CASSLVDRENNEQFF
17 | TRBJ2-7 | - | TRBV27 | CASSLGRPSRGGSEQYF
15 | TRBJ2-7 | - | TRBV6-2/TRBV6-3 | CASSAPGQGSPEQYF
15 | TRBJ2-7 | - | TRBV29-1 | CSLGAVLEDRHEQYF
14 | TRBJ1-3 | - | TRBV20-1 | CSASKGAPGNTIYF
12 | TRBJ2-7 | many | TRBV11-3 | CASSSGGHEQYF
15 | TRBJ1-1 | - | TRBV27 | CASRITGTPNTEAFF
13 | TRBJ2-1 | once | TRBV4-1 | CASSQHFANEQFF
14 | TRBJ2-7 | once | TRBV19 | CASSAYYLATEQYF
14 | TRBJ1-6 | - | TRBV2 | CASSERIRTTPLHF
13 | TRBJ1-5 | - | TRBV14 | CASRWEGNQPQHF
16 | TRBJ2-6 | - | TRBV11-3 | CASSSSEVDGANVLTF
18 | TRBJ2-3 | - | TRBV3-1/TRBV3-2 | CASSQGSTSGAVTDTQYF
19 | TRBJ1-1 | - | TRBV30 | CAWSVIPQNSGQLNTEAFF
14 | TRBJ1-3 | - | TRBV9 | CASSDGTGRNTIYF
15 | TRBJ1-1 | - | TRBV6-5 | CASRPGGTSRPEAFF
10 | TRBJ2-1 | - | TRBV7-8 | CASSLNKQFF
15 | TRBJ1-1 | - | TRBV6-5 | CASSSDRDEDTEAFF